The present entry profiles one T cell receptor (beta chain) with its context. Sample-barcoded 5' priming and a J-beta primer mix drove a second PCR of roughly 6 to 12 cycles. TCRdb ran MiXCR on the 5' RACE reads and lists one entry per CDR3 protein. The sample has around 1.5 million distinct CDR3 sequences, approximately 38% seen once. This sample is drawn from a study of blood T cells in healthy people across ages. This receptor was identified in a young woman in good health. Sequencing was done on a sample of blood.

CDR3 loop: CASSLSPGTGESNQPQHF. The CDR3 DNA is TGTGCCAGCAGTTTGTCCCCCGGGACAGGGGAAAGCAATCAGCCCCAGCATTTT. The J gene is TRBJ1-5, the V gene TRBV12-3 or TRBV12-4, with 10 bases lining up with TRBD1. The CDR3 totals 18 residues. V shed 3 bases, J shed 1 base, and the junction held 9 bases outside the gene matches.